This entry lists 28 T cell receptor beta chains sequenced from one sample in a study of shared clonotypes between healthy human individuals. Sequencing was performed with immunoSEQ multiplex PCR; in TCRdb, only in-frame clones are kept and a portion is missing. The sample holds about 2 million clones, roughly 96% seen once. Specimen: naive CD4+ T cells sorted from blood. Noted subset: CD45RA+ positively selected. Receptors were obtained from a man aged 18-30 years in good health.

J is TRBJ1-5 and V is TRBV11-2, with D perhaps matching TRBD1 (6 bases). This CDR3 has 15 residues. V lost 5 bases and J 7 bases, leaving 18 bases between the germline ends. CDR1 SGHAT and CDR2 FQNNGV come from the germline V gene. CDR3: CASSPGAGLGQPQHF. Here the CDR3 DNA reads TGTGCCAGCAGCCCAGGGGCAGGGCTCGGGCAGCCCCAGCATTTT. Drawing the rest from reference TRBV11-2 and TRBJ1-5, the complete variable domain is EAGVAQSPRYKIIEKRQSVAFWCNPISGHATLYWYQQILGQGPKLLIQFQNNGVVDDSQLPKDRFSAERLKGVDSTLKIQPAKLEDSAVYLCASSPGAGLGQPQHFGDGTRLSIL.

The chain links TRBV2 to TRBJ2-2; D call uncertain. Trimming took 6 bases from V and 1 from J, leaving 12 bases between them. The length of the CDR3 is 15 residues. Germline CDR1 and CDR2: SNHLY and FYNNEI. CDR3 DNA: TGTGCCAGCAGGCCACCGGCAGGGAACACCGGGGAGCTGTTTTTT. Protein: CASRPPAGNTGELFF.

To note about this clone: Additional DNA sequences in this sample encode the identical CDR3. CDR3 sequence (DNA): TGTGCCAGCAGCTTGGGGACTGAGAACACTGAAGCTTTCTTT. It encodes CASSLGTENTEAFF. V gene TRBV7-9 combines with J gene TRBJ1-1; D might be TRBD1 (5 bases). V was clipped by 3 bases and J by 1 base, with 9 bases between them. CDR1 SEHNR and CDR2 FQNEAQ come from the germline V gene (reference sequence). The CDR3 is 14 amino acids.

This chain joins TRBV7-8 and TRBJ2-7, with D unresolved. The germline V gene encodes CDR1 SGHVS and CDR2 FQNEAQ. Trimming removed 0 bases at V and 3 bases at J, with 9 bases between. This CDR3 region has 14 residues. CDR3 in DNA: TGTGCCAGCAGCTTAGCGAGCAGGATCTACGAGCAGTACTTC. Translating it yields CASSLASRIYEQYF.

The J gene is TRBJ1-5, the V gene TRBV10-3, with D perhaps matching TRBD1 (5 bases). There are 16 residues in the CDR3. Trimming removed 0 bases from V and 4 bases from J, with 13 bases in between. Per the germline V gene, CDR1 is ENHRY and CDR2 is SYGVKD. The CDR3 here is CAISESGDPQNQPQHF. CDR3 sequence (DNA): TGTGCCATCAGTGAGTCAGGGGACCCTCAAAATCAGCCCCAGCATTTT.

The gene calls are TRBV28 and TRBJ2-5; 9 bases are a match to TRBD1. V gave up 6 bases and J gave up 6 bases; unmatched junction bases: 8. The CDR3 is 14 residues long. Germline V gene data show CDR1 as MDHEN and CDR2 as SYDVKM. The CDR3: CASSYDRGVKTQYF. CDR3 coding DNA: TGTGCCAGCAGCTACGACAGGGGGGTAAAGACCCAGTACTTC.

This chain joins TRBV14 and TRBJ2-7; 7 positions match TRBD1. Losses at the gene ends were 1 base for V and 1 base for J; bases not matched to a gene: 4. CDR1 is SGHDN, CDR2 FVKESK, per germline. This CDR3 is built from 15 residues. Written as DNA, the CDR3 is TGTGCCAGCAGCCAAGTACCAGGGGGATCCTACGAGCAGTACTTC. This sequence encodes CASSQVPGGSYEQYF.

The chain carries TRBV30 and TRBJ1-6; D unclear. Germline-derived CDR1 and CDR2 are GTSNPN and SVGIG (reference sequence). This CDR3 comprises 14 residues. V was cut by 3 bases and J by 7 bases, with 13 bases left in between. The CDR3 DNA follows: TGTGCCTGGAGACAATTCTCCTTCAATTCACCCCTCCACTTT. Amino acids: CAWRQFSFNSPLHF.

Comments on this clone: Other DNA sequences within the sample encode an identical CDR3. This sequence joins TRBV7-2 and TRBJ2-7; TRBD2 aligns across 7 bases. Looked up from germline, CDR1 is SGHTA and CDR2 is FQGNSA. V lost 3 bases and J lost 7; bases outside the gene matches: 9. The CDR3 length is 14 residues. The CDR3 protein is CASSFHGRAEEQYF. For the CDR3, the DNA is TGTGCCAGCAGCTTCCATGGGAGGGCGGAGGAGCAGTACTTC.

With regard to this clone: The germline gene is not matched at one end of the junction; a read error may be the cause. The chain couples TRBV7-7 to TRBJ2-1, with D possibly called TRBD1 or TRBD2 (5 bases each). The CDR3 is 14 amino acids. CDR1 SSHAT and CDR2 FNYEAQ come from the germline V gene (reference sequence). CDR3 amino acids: CASSQEGRYNEQFF. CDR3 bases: TGTGCTAGCAGCCAAGAGGGACGTTACAATGAGCAGTTCTTC.

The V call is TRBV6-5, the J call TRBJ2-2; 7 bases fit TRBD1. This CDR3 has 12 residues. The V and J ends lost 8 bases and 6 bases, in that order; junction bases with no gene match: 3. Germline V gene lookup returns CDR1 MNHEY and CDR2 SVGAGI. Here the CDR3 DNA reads TGTGCCAGCCACAGGGGCGCCGGGGAGCTGTTTTTT. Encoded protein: CASHRGAGELFF.

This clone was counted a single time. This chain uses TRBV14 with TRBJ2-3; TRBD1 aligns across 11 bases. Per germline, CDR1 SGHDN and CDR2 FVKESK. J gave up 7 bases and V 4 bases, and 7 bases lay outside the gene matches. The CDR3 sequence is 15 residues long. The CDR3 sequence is CASSPGQGVRNTQYF. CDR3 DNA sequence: TGTGCCAGCAGCCCGGGACAGGGGGTGAGAAATACGCAGTATTTT.

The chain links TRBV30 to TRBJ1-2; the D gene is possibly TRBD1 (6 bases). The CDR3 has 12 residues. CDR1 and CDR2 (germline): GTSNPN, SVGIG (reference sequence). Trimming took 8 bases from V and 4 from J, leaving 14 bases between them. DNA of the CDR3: TGTGCCATAGGGGGGGCCCCCTATGGCTACACCTTC. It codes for CAIGGAPYGYTF.

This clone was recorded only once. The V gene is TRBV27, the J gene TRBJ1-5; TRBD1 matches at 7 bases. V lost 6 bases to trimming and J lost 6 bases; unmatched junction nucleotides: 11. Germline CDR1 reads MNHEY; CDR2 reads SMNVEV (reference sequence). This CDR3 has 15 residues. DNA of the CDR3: TGTGCCAGCAGAGCATTGATAGGGGGCGGTCAGCCCCAGCATTTT. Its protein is CASRALIGGGQPQHF.

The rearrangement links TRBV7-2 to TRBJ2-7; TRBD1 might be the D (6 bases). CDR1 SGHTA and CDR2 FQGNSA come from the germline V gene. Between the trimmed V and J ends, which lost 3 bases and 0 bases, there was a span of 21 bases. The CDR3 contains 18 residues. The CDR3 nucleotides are TGTGCCAGCAGCTTGGGCACCTTTTGGGGGCGGAGCTCCTACGAGCAGTACTTC. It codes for CASSLGTFWGRSSYEQYF.

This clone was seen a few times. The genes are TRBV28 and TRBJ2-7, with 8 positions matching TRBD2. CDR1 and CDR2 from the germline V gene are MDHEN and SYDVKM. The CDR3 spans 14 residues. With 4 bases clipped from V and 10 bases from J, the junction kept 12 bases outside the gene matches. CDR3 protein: CASSSQRAGASQYF. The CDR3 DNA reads TGTGCCAGCAGTTCTCAGCGAGCGGGGGCGAGCCAGTACTTC.

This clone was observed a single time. The CDR3 here is CSVEGRMGGNTEAFF. The CDR3 DNA follows: TGCAGCGTTGAAGGGCGAATGGGGGGGAACACTGAAGCTTTCTTT. V is TRBV29-1 and J is TRBJ1-1, with D maybe TRBD1 (5 bases). This CDR3 is 15 amino acids long. Trimming cost V 1 base and J 1 base, with 13 bases left between them. Germline CDR1 SQVTM, CDR2 ANQGSEA.

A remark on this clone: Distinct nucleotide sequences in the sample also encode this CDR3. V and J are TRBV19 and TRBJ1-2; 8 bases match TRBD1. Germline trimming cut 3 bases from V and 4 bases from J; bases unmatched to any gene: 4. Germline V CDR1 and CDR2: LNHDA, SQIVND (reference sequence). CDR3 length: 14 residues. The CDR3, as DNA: TGTGCCAGTAGTATTGGAACAGGGGGCTATGGCTACACCTTC. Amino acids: CASSIGTGGYGYTF.

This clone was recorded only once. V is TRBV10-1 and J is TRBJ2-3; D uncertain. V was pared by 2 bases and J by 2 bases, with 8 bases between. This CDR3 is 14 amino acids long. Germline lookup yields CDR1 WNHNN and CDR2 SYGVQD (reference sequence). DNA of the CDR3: TGCGCCAGCAGTGAGGACGGCTTCACAGATACGCAGTATTTT. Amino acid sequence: CASSEDGFTDTQYF.

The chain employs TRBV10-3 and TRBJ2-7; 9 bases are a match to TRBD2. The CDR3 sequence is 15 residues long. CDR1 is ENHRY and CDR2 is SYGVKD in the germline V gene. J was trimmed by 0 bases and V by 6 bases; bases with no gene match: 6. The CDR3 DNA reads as TGTGCCATCAGCAAACTAGCGGGCAGCTCCTACGAGCAGTACTTC. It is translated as CAISKLAGSSYEQYF.

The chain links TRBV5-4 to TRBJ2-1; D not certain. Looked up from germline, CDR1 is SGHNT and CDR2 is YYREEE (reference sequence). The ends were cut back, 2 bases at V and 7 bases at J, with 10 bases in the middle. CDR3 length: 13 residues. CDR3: CASSFLPENEQFF. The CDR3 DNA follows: TGTGCCAGCAGCTTTTTACCCGAGAATGAGCAGTTCTTC.

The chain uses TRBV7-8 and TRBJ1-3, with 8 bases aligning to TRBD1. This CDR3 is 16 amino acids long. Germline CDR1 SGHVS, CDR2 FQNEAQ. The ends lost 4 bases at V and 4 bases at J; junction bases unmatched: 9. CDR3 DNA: TGTGCCAGCAGCTCGCGGTGGACAGGGCAAGGAAACACCATATATTTT. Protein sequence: CASSSRWTGQGNTIYF.

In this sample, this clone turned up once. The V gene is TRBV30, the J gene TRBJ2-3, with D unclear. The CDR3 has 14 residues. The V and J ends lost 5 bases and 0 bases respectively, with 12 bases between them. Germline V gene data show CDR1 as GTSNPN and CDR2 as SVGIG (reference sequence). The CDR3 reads CAWANLLSTDTQYF. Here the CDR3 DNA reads TGTGCCTGGGCTAACCTACTAAGCACAGATACGCAGTATTTT.

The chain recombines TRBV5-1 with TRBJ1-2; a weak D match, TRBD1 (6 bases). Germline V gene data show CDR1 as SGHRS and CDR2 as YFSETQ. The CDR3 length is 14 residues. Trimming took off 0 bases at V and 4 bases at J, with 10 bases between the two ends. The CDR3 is CASSLEGEPYGYTF. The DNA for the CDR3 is TGCGCCAGCAGCTTGGAGGGGGAACCCTATGGCTACACCTTC. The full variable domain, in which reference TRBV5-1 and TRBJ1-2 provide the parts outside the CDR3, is KAGVTQTPRYLIKTRGQQVTLSCSPISGHRSVSWYQQTPGQGLQFLFEYFSETQRNKGNFPGRFSGRQFSNSRSEMNVSTLELGDSALYLCASSLEGEPYGYTFGSGTRLTVV.

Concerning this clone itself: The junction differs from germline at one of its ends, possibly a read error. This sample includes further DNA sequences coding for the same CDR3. CDR3 sequence (DNA): TGTGCTAGCAGCTCAATGGACGGCACTGAAGCTTTTTTT. It specifies CASSSMDGTEAFF. V gene TRBV7-7 combines with J gene TRBJ1-1; D remains unclear. The CDR3 consists of 13 residues. Germline-derived CDR1 and CDR2 are SSHAT and FNYEAQ (reference sequence).

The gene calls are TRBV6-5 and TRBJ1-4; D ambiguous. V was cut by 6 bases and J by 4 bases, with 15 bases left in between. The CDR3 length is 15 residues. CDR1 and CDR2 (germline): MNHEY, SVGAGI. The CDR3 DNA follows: TGTGCCAGCAGCCCTGTGCAGCTCCTTAATGAAAAACTGTTTTTT. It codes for CASSPVQLLNEKLFF.

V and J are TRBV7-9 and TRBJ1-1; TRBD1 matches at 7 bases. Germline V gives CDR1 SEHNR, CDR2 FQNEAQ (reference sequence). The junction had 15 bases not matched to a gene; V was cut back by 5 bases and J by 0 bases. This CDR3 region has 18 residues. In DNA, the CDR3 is TGTGCCAGCAGCCTTAAAGGGACAGCCATATTGATGAACACTGAAGCTTTCTTT. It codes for CASSLKGTAILMNTEAFF.

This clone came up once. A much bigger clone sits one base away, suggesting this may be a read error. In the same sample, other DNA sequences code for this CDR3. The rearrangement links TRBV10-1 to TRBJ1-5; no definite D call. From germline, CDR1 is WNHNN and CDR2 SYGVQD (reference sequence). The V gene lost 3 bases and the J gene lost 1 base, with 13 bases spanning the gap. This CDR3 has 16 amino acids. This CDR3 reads CASSEGSLGSNQPQHF. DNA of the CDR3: TGCGCCAGCAGTGAAGGGTCTCTGGGAAGCAATCAGCCCCAGCATTTT.